Reported below is one TCR beta chain. Its antigen is undetermined. This sample includes further DNA sequences coding for the same CDR3. A roughly 130-subject validation cohort, separate from the approximately 610-subject first cohort, supplied the donors. This sample is part of a study of cytomegalovirus exposure and HLA in healthy donors. Study-wide results and caveats: Testing in vitro showed three CMV-associated chains specific for CMV antigens. Overall, roughly 150 TCR beta chains were annotated as cytomegalovirus-associated. For cytomegalovirus status, the classifier reportedly gave diagnoses with high specificity and sensitivity.

Method: immunoSEQ multiplex PCR; TCRdb's copy keeps in-frame clones and lacks some. The sample includes about 220,000 clones, about 90% seen only once; the top ten take about 2.7%. This receptor was obtained from a woman aged 18-29 years in good health and CMV-seronegative. Material for sequencing was PBMCs.

As DNA, the CDR3 is TGCGCCAGCAGCCAAGCTAGCTCCTACGAGCAGTACTTC. Translation: CASSQASSYEQYF. The gene calls are TRBV4-1 and TRBJ2-7; D is uncertain. Germline V CDR1 and CDR2: MGHRA, YSYEKL. Trimming removed 1 base at V and 0 bases at J, with 4 bases between. CDR3 length: 13 amino acids.